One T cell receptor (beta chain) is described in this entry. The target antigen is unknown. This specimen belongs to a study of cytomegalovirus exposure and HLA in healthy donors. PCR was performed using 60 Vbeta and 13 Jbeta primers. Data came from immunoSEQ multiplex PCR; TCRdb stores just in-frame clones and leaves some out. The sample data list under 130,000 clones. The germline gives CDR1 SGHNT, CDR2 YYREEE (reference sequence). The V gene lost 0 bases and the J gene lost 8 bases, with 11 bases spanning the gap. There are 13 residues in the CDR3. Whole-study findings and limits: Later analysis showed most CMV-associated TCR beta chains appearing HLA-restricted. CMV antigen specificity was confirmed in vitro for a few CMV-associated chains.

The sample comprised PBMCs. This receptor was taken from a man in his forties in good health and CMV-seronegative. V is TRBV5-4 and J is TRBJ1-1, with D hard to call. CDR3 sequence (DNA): TGTGCCAGCAGCTTGGCCTGGGCATCCGAAGCTTTCTTT. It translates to CASSLAWASEAFF. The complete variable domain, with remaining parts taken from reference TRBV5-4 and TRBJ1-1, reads ETGVTQSPTHLIKTRGQQVTLRCSSQSGHNTVSWYQQALGQGPQFIFQYYREEENGRGNFPPRFSGLQFPNYSSELNVNALELDDSALYLCASSLAWASEAFFGQGTRLTVV.